This T cell receptor beta chain was sequenced during a study of OX40 agonist ivuxolimab in advanced cancers. About the study: With a range of roughly 20 to 80, age averaged approximately 64 years, and about 80% were male.

On this clone: Its antigen remains unknown.

The germline V gene has CDR1 LNHDA and CDR2 SQIVND (reference sequence). The CDR3 runs to 16 residues. V gave up 1 base and J gave up 5 bases, with 17 bases separating them. Clones were read by immunoSEQ multiplex PCR, and TCRdb kept only the in-frame ones, dropping some. The data contain tens of thousands of clones, 90% of them singletons. The study, taken as a whole, reports: CD4+ and CD8+ T cells in blood underwent clonal expansion by week 6 at 0.1 to 3.0 mg/kg.

The specimen was CD4+ or CD8+ T cells sorted from blood, collected in a trial of the OX40 agonist ivuxolimab. This TCR was sampled from an adult with an advanced solid tumor such as melanoma, head and neck, liver or kidney cancer. V usage is TRBV19 and J usage is TRBJ1-2; the D is unclear. CDR3 region: CASSIVGGGGRYGYTF. CDR3 nucleotides: TGTGCCAGTAGTATAGTAGGTGGTGGAGGAAGGTATGGCTACACCTTC.